This TCR beta chain was captured in a study of blood T cell repertoires in COVID-19. At the level of the study: Specimens from acute and convalescent COVID-19 originated in the United States, Italy and Spain. Sources were T cells, B-cell-depleted T cells, or PBMCs; the material itself was cDNA or gDNA.

CDR1 MDHEN and CDR2 SYDVKM come from the germline V gene. The V gene lost 3 bases and the J gene lost 4 bases, with 16 bases spanning the gap. The CDR3 contains 16 residues. As handled by the study authors: Amplification with reference gene primers provided the estimates of nucleated cell counts. Here immunoSEQ multiplex PCR was the method, and the copy in TCRdb shows in-frame clones only, minus some. That table supplies the V and J calls and clone size; D and trimming were determined from the DNA. The sample has roughly 20,000 clones; about 86% are singletons. V usage is TRBV28 and J usage is TRBJ1-5; D perhaps matches TRBD1 (6 bases). The sequenced material came from peripheral blood. This clonotype originated in a human donor in a cohort sampled during active COVID-19. This CDR3 reads CASSFRVRGANQPQHF. The CDR3 DNA reads TGTGCCAGCAGTTTTCGGGTCAGGGGAGCGAATCAGCCCCAGCATTTT.